The 8 T cell receptor beta chains below were found in one sample sequenced in a study of graft-versus-host responses after intestinal transplantation. Profiled with immunoSEQ multiplex PCR; TCRdb holds only in-frame clones, not every one. Counted here are 5,500 to 8,000 clones, around 26% occurring once; the ten biggest clones make up 4% to 5%. The input for sequencing was alloreactive CD4+ T cells from a mixed lymphocyte reaction culture, taken before intestinal transplant. This sample's subset: CFSE-low proliferating T cells sorted from roughly 6-day pre-transplant mixed lymphocyte reaction (GvH or HvG direction). These receptors were obtained from a human patient who received an intestinal transplant.

This clone was counted only a few times. The V call is TRBV18, the J call TRBJ2-3; 9 bases line up with TRBD1. Germline V CDR1 and CDR2: KGHSH, LQKENI. The CDR3 is made up of 15 amino acids. V gave up 4 bases and J gave up 3 bases; unmatched junction bases: 5. Here the CDR3 reads CASSLQGASTDTQYF. The DNA of the CDR3 is TGTGCCAGCTCACTACAGGGGGCCAGTACAGATACGCAGTATTTT.

The J gene is TRBJ1-1, the V gene TRBV19; D gene uncertain. The germline CDR1 and CDR2 sequences are LNHDA and SQIVND (reference sequence). Trimming shortened V by 5 bases and J by 8 bases, and 9 bases separated the two germline ends. The CDR3 runs to 11 residues. The chain's CDR3 is CASSSHREAFF. In DNA form, the CDR3 reads TGTGCCAGTAGTTCCCACAGAGAAGCTTTCTTT. The entire variable domain, with the rest obtained from reference TRBV19 and TRBJ1-1, is as follows: DGGITQSPKYLFRKEGQNVTLSCEQNLNHDAMYWYRQDPGQGLRLIYYSQIVNDFQKGDIAEGYSVSREKKESFPLTVTSAQKNPTAFYLCASSSHREAFFGQGTRLTVV.

This rearrangement joins TRBV10-3 to TRBJ1-5; D ambiguous. V was trimmed by 6 bases and J by 5 bases, leaving 11 bases between them. CDR1 and CDR2 from the germline V gene are ENHRY and SYGVKD. This CDR3 comprises 13 residues. The CDR3 region has the DNA TGTGCCATCAGCGGGAATTACGATCAGCCCCAGCATTTT. Translating gives CAISGNYDQPQHF.

This rearrangement joins TRBV7-4 to TRBJ2-1; TRBD2 aligns across 8 bases. Germline loops: CDR1 SGHVT, CDR2 SQSDAQ. This CDR3 is 15 amino acids long. J lost 9 bases, V lost 3 bases, and 10 bases had no gene match. CDR3 nucleotides: TGTGCCAGCAGCTTGGGAACGGGAGGGCCTAGTGAGCAGTTCTTC. This encodes CASSLGTGGPSEQFF.

For this clone: Its ends do not fully match the called genes, so a read error is possible. The chain combines TRBV6-5 with TRBJ2-5; D tentatively fits TRBD1 or TRBD2 (5 bases each). Germline V gene lookup returns CDR1 MNHEY and CDR2 SVGAGI. The CDR3 is made up of 14 amino acids. In nucleotides, the CDR3 is TGTGCCATCAGTGAGTCTTTGCCTGGGGGGACCCAGTACTTC. Translation: CAISESLPGGTQYF.

There are a few counts of this clone. The chain links TRBV2 to TRBJ2-5, with D perhaps TRBD1 (6 bases). V dropped 4 bases and J dropped 4 bases, with 13 bases sitting between them. This CDR3 is 14 amino acids long. Germline lookup yields CDR1 SNHLY and CDR2 FYNNEI. As DNA, the CDR3 is TGTGCCAGCAGTGTCGGACAGCCCGGAGAGACCCAGTACTTC. Protein sequence: CASSVGQPGETQYF.

The rearrangement uses TRBV6-1 and TRBJ2-7; 8 bases agree with TRBD2. Germline CDR1 is MNHNS and CDR2 is SASEGT. Trimming cost V 11 bases and J 6 bases; bases outside gene matches: 9. This CDR3 has 12 residues. DNA for the CDR3: TGTGCCGCTCGAGGGACTAGATCCGAGCAGTACTTC. It is translated as CAARGTRSEQYF.

The J gene is TRBJ2-6, the V gene TRBV18; TRBD1 might be the D (5 bases). The germline V gene has CDR1 KGHSH and CDR2 LQKENI. Trimming left V 6 bases short and J 1 base short, with 19 bases between. This CDR3 contains 18 residues. The CDR3 sequence is CASSYTQAIRSGANVLTF. CDR3 DNA sequence: TGTGCCAGCTCTTACACACAGGCCATTCGATCTGGGGCCAACGTCCTGACTTTC.